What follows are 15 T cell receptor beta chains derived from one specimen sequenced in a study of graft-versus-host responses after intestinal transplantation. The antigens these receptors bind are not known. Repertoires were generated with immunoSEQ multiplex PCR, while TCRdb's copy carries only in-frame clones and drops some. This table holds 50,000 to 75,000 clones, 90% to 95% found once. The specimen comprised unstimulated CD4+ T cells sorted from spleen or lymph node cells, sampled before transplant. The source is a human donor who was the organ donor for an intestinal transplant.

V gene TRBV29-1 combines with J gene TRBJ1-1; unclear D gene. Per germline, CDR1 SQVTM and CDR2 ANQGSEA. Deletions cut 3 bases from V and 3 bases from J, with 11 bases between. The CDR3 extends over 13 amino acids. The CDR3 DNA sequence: TGCAGCGTTGAGAGGGTAGTGGACACTGAAGCTTTCTTT. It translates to CSVERVVDTEAFF.

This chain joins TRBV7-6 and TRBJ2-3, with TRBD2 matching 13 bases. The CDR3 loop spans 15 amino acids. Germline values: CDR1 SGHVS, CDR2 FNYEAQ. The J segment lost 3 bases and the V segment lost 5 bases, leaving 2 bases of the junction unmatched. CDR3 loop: CASSLLAGGTDTQYF. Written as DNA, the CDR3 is TGTGCCAGCAGCCTACTAGCGGGGGGGACAGATACGCAGTATTTT. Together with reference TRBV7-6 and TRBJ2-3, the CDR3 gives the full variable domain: GAGVSQSPRYKVTKRGQDVALRCDPISGHVSLYWYRQALGQGPEFLTYFNYEAQQDKSGLPNDRFSAERPEGSISTLTIQRTEQRDSAMYRCASSLLAGGTDTQYFGPGTRLTVL.

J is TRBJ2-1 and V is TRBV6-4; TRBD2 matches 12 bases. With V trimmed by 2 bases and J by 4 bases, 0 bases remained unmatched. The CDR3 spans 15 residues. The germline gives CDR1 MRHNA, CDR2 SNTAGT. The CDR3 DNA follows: TGTGCCAGCAGTGACACTAGCGGGGGGTACAATGAGCAGTTCTTC. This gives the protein CASSDTSGGYNEQFF.

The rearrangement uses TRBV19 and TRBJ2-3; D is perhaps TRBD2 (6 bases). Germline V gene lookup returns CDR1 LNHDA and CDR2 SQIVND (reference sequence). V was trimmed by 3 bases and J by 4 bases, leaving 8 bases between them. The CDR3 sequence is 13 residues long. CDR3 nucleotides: TGTGCCAGTAGTATGTGGGGGGCAGATACGCAGTATTTT. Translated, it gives CASSMWGADTQYF.

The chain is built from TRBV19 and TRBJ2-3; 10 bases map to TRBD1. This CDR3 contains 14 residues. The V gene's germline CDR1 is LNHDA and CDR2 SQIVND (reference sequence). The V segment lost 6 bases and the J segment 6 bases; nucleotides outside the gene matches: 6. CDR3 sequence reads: CASRDRGSRDTQYF. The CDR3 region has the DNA TGTGCCAGTAGGGACAGGGGGTCCAGGGATACGCAGTATTTT.

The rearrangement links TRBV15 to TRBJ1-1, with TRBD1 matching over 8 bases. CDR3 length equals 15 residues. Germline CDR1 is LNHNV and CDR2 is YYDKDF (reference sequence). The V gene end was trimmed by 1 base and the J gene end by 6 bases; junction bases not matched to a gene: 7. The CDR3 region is CATSRVLTGDAEAFF. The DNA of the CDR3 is TGTGCCACCAGCAGAGTTCTGACAGGGGATGCTGAAGCTTTCTTT. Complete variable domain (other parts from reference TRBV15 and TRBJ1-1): DAMVIQNPRYQVTQFGKPVTLSCSQTLNHNVMYWYQQKSSQAPKLLFHYYDKDFNNEADTPDNFQSRRPNTSFCFLDIRSPGLGDTAMYLCATSRVLTGDAEAFFGQGTRLTVV.

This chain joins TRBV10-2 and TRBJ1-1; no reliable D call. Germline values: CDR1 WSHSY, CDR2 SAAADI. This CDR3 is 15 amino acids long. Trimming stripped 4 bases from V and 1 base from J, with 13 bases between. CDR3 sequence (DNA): TGCGCCAGCAGTGTGGGGAGGGCTACGAACACTGAAGCTTTCTTT. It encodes CASSVGRATNTEAFF.

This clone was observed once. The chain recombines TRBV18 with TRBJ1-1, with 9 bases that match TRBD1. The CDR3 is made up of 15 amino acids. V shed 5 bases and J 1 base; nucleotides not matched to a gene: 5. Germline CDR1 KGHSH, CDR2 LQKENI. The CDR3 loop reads CASSGDRAKNTEAFF. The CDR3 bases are TGTGCCAGCTCAGGGGACAGGGCTAAGAACACTGAAGCTTTCTTT.

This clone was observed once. The CDR3 sequence: CASSPGNRNTEAFF. CDR3 sequence (DNA): TGTGCCAGCAGCCCAGGGAACAGGAACACTGAAGCTTTCTTT. The rearrangement links TRBV9 to TRBJ1-1; tentative D call: TRBD1 (5 bases). Germline assignment: CDR1 SGDLS and CDR2 YYNGEE. The CDR3 covers 14 residues. V lost 4 bases to trimming and J lost 1 base, with 11 bases between them.

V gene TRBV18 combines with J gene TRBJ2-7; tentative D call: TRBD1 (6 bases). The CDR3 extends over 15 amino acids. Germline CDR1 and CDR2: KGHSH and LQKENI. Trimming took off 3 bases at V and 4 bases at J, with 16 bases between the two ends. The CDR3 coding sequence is TGTGCCAGCTCACCGGTTGTAGGGGGACCGTACGAGCAGTACTTC. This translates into CASSPVVGGPYEQYF.

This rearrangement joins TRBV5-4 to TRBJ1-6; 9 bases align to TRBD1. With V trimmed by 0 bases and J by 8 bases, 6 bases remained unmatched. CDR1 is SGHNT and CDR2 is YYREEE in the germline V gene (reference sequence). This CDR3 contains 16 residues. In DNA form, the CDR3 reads TGTGCCAGCAGCTTGGACGGGACAGGGAGACATTCACCCCTCCACTTT. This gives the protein CASSLDGTGRHSPLHF.

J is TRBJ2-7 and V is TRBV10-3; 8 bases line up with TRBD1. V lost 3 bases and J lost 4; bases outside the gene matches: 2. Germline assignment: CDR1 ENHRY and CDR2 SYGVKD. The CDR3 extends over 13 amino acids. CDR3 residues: CAISEGQGYEQYF. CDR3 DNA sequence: TGTGCCATCAGTGAAGGACAGGGTTACGAGCAGTACTTC.

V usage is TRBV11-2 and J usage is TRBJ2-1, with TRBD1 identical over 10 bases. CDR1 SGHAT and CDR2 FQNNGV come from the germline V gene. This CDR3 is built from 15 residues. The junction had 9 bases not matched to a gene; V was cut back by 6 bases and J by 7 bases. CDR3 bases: TGTGCCAGCAGACTGACAGGGGGCGCAAAGAATGAGCAGTTCTTC. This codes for CASRLTGGAKNEQFF.

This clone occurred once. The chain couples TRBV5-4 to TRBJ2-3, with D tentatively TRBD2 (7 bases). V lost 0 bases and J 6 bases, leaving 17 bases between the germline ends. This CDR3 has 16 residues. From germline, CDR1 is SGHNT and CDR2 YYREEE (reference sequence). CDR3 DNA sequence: TGTGCCAGCAGCTTGGGAGGGGGGGCCGCGAGGGATACGCAGTATTTT. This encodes CASSLGGGAARDTQYF.

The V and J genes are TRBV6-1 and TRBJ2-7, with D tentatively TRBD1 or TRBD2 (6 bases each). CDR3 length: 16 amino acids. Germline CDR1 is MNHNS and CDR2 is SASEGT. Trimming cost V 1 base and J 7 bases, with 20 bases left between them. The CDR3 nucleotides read TGTGCCAGCAGTGAAGAGGTGGGGGGCGGCCCGTGGGAGCAGTACTTC. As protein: CASSEEVGGGPWEQYF.